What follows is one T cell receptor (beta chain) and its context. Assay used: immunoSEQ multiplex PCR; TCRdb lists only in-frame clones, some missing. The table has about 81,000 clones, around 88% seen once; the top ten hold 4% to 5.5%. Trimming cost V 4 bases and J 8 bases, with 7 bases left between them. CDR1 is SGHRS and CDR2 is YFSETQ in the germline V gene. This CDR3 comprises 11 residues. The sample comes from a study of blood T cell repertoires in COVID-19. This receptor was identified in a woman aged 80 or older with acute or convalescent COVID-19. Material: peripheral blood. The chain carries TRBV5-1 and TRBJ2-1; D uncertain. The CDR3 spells CASSNSDEQFF. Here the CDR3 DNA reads TGCGCCAGCAGCAATAGTGATGAGCAGTTCTTC. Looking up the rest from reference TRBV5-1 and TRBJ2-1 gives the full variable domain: KAGVTQTPRYLIKTRGQQVTLSCSPISGHRSVSWYQQTPGQGLQFLFEYFSETQRNKGNFPGRFSGRQFSNSRSEMNVSTLELGDSALYLCASSNSDEQFFGPGTRLTVL.